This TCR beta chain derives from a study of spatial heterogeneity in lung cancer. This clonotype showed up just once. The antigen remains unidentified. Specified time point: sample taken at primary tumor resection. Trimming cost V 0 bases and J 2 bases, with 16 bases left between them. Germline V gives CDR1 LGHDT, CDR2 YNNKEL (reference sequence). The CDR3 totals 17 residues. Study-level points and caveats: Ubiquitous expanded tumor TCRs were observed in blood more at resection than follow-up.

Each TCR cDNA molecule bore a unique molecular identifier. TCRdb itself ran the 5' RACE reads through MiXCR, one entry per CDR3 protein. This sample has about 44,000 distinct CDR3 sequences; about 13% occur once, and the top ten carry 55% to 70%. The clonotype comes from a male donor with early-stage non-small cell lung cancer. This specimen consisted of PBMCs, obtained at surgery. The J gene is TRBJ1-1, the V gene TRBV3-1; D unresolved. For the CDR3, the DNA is TGTGCCAGCAGCCAAGAGCGAGGAACCGTAAGTAACACTGAAGCTTTCTTT. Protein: CASSQERGTVSNTEAFF.